This T cell receptor beta chain was profiled in a study of T cell responses to AZD1222 COVID-19 vaccine. Assay: immunoSEQ multiplex PCR; the TCRdb copy retains only in-frame clones and omits some. The sample shows 72,000 or so clones, roughly 85% of them seen only once. Looked up from germline, CDR1 is SNHLY and CDR2 is FYNNEI. The CDR3 spans 13 residues. Trimming took 3 bases from V and 3 from J, leaving 7 bases between them. The sequence derives from an adult in good health. The chain joins TRBV2 to TRBJ2-3; D unclear. The specimen was peripheral blood, collected on day 0 of AZD1222 vaccination. The CDR3 is CASSEYFTDTQYF. CDR3 nucleotides: TGTGCCAGCAGTGAGTACTTTACAGATACGCAGTATTTT.